This T cell receptor beta chain was recorded in a study of blood T cell repertoires in COVID-19. On the study more broadly: Italy, Spain and the United States were the sources of the convalescent and acute COVID-19 samples. Sample material is recorded as cDNA or gDNA derived from T cells, B-cell-depleted T cells, or PBMCs.

In the authors' methods: Amplifying reference gene primers gave estimates of nucleated cell counts. The method was immunoSEQ multiplex PCR; TCRdb's version includes in-frame clones alone and lacks a portion of them. The DNA was the basis for D and trimming; V, J and clone size are from that table. Of 100,000 or so clones listed, about 90% are singletons. The CDR3 has 13 amino acids. V lost 5 bases and J 8 bases, leaving 13 bases between the germline ends. Per germline, CDR1 LNHDA and CDR2 SQIVND (reference sequence). The chain combines TRBV19 with TRBJ2-4, with no clear D. The sequence came from a woman in her 30s with acute or convalescent COVID-19. The sample consisted of peripheral blood. The chain's CDR3 is CASSPIQVDIQYF. Here the CDR3 DNA reads TGTGCCAGTAGTCCTATCCAGGTGGACATTCAGTACTTC. The full variable domain, completed using reference TRBV19 and TRBJ2-4, is DGGITQSPKYLFRKEGQNVTLSCEQNLNHDAMYWYRQDPGQGLRLIYYSQIVNDFQKGDIAEGYSVSREKKESFPLTVTSAQKNPTAFYLCASSPIQVDIQYFGAGTRLSVL.